Presented here are 11 T cell receptor beta chains from one specimen sequenced in a study of T cells in Graves' hyperthyroidism and ophthalmopathy. What was amplified from RNA transcripts were TCR beta CDR3 regions. With the HTBI primer set, the TCR CDR3 went through a first round of RT-PCR. Via MiXCR, TCRdb re-called the multiplex PCR reads, giving one row per CDR3 protein. The sample consists of roughly 740,000 distinct CDR3 sequences, less than 20% of them appearing once. Sequencing was done on a sample of blood. The receptors here all came from a man aged 18 to 30 with Graves' hyperthyroidism.

The genes are TRBV28 and TRBJ1-5, with TRBD1 as a possible D gene (6 bases). V was pared by 7 bases and J by 7 bases, with 20 bases between. CDR3 length: 15 residues. The germline V gene encodes CDR1 MDHEN and CDR2 SYDVKM. In DNA form, the CDR3 reads TGTGCCAGCACCACGAGAGGGGGTATAGGACAGCCCCAGCATTTT. It yields the protein CASTTRGGIGQPQHF. Using reference TRBV28 and TRBJ1-5 for the parts outside the CDR3, the full variable domain is DVKVTQSSRYLVKRTGEKVFLECVQDMDHENMFWYRQDPGLGLRLIYFSYDVKMKEKGDIPEGYSVSREKKERFSLILESASTNQTSMYLCASTTRGGIGQPQHFGDGTRLSIL.

This clonotype was counted between two and nine times. A clone one base away is much larger, so this may be a read error. J is TRBJ2-1 and V is TRBV28; D unresolved. Germline CDR1 is MDHEN and CDR2 is SYDVKM. The CDR3 is 15 amino acids. This CDR3 reads CASSYFASSHNEQFF. CDR3 sequence (DNA): TGTGCCAGCAGTTATTTCGCGAGCTCCCACAATGAGCAGTTCTTC.

V is TRBV5-1 and J is TRBJ2-7; 13 bases align to TRBD2. Germline V gene data show CDR1 as SGHRS and CDR2 as YFSETQ. The CDR3 contains 15 residues. Losses at the gene ends were 4 bases for V and 4 bases for J; bases not matched to a gene: 5. The CDR3 nucleotides are TGCGCCAGCAGCCCCGGACTAGCGGGAGAGTACGAGCAGTACTTC. Residues: CASSPGLAGEYEQYF.

This clonotype was recorded many times. The J gene is TRBJ2-7, the V gene TRBV5-1; 9 nucleotides line up with TRBD2. The CDR3 has 15 amino acids. V gave up 4 bases and J gave up 5 bases; unmatched junction bases: 10. Germline assignment: CDR1 SGHRS and CDR2 YFSETQ. The CDR3 DNA is TGCGCCAGCAGCCCCCGAGGTAGCGGGAGCGACGAGCAGTACTTC. The encoded protein is CASSPRGSGSDEQYF. Based on the CDR3 plus reference TRBV5-1 and TRBJ2-7, the full variable domain is KAGVTQTPRYLIKTRGQQVTLSCSPISGHRSVSWYQQTPGQGLQFLFEYFSETQRNKGNFPGRFSGRQFSNSRSEMNVSTLELGDSALYLCASSPRGSGSDEQYFGPGTRLTVT.

This clonotype has a count of ten or more. The chain couples TRBV28 to TRBJ1-1, with D possibly matching TRBD1 (5 bases). The CDR3 has 14 residues. V lost 3 bases and J 5 bases, leaving 13 bases between the germline ends. The germline gives CDR1 MDHEN, CDR2 SYDVKM. CDR3 coding DNA: TGTGCCAGCAGTTTTGGGGGATCGGAGACTGAAGCTTTCTTT. Protein sequence: CASSFGGSETEAFF.

This clonotype showed up many times. V gene TRBV28 combines with J gene TRBJ2-3; the match to TRBD1 covers 7 bases. Germline V gene lookup returns CDR1 MDHEN and CDR2 SYDVKM. V trimming: 5 bases; J trimming: 0 bases; junction bases outside the gene matches: 5. The CDR3 sequence is 15 residues long. Written as DNA, the CDR3 is TGTGCCAGCAGTACCAGGGACAGCAGCACAGATACGCAGTATTTT. This gives the protein CASSTRDSSTDTQYF.

The V call is TRBV30, the J call TRBJ2-5; 10 bases are a match to TRBD1. The length of the CDR3 is 14 residues. The J segment lost 5 bases and the V segment lost 5 bases, leaving 8 bases of the junction unmatched. Germline lookup yields CDR1 GTSNPN and CDR2 SVGIG (reference sequence). The CDR3 reads CAWDRTGGLETQYF. The CDR3 bases are TGTGCCTGGGACAGGACAGGGGGTTTGGAGACCCAGTACTTC.

The rearrangement joins TRBV7-9 to TRBJ2-3; D unclear. Germline V gene lookup returns CDR1 SEHNR and CDR2 FQNEAQ (reference sequence). The V and J ends lost 6 bases and 4 bases respectively, with 14 bases between them. The CDR3 spans 14 residues. The CDR3 here is CASRPAGRADTQYF. CDR3 sequence (DNA): TGTGCCAGCAGACCTGCCGGCCGGGCAGATACGCAGTATTTT.

This clonotype appeared many times. The V call is TRBV7-9, the J call TRBJ2-7; 10 positions match TRBD2. Germline CDR1 reads SEHNR; CDR2 reads FQNEAQ (reference sequence). V shed 4 bases, J shed 2 bases, and the junction held 5 bases outside the gene matches. The CDR3 spans 15 residues. The CDR3, as DNA: TGTGCCAGCAGCTCCCGACTAGCGGGTACCTACGAGCAGTACTTC. This encodes CASSSRLAGTYEQYF.

The genes are TRBV3-1 and TRBJ1-1; no clear D. V was shortened by 6 bases and J by 0 bases, with 8 bases between the two germline ends. This CDR3 region has 13 residues. The germline CDR1 and CDR2 sequences are LGHDT and YNNKEL (reference sequence). The CDR3 DNA is TGTGCCAGCAGTACCACCCTGAACACTGAAGCTTTCTTT. Amino acids: CASSTTLNTEAFF.

This clonotype was recorded only once. The chain combines TRBV29-1 with TRBJ1-4, with D unresolved. In germline, CDR1 is SQVTM, CDR2 ANQGSEA. The CDR3 has 13 amino acids. Between the trimmed V and J ends, which lost 4 bases and 5 bases, there was a span of 11 bases. The CDR3 DNA reads as TGCAGCGTTGTCAGCCCAGAGAATGAAAAACTGTTTTTT. This sequence encodes CSVVSPENEKLFF.